This entry lists 23 T cell receptor beta chains sequenced from one sample in a study of T cell responses to AZD1222 COVID-19 vaccine. Clones were sequenced by immunoSEQ multiplex PCR, and TCRdb holds only the in-frame ones, with some missing. The sample records more than 150,000 clones, around 89% being singletons. The specimen comprised peripheral blood, sampled on day 0 of AZD1222 vaccination. These receptors were obtained from an adult in good health.

This chain links TRBV12-3 or TRBV12-4 with TRBJ2-7; TRBD2 agrees at 7 bases. J lost 3 bases, V lost 6 bases, and 5 bases had no gene match. This CDR3 is built from 13 residues. The CDR3 sequence is CASSPGTIYEQYF. As DNA, the CDR3 is TGTGCCAGCAGCCCGGGGACTATCTACGAGCAGTACTTC.

The chain uses TRBV28 and TRBJ1-1; 8 bases align to TRBD1. The V and J ends lost 6 bases and 0 bases, in that order; junction bases with no gene match: 18. The CDR3 runs to 19 residues. Germline assignment: CDR1 MDHEN and CDR2 SYDVKM. CDR3 amino acids: CASSWGGRDRGVMNTEAFF. The CDR3 nucleotides are TGTGCCAGCAGCTGGGGGGGAAGAGACAGGGGAGTCATGAACACTGAAGCTTTCTTT.

V gene TRBV28 combines with J gene TRBJ2-3, with D perhaps matching TRBD2 (6 bases). The length of the CDR3 is 16 residues. V was cut by 6 bases and J by 2 bases, with 18 bases left in between. Germline CDR1 is MDHEN and CDR2 is SYDVKM. This chain's CDR3 is CASSLARQAVTDTQYF. The CDR3 coding sequence is TGTGCCAGCAGCCTAGCGAGGCAGGCAGTCACAGATACGCAGTATTTT.

The gene calls are TRBV7-9 and TRBJ1-1; 8 positions match TRBD1. The V gene's germline CDR1 is SEHNR and CDR2 FQNEAQ (reference sequence). V dropped 4 bases and J dropped 8; count of bases not matched to a gene: 9. The CDR3 length is 14 residues. The CDR3 sequence is CASSYRQAGGEAFF. The CDR3 DNA sequence: TGTGCCAGCAGCTATAGGCAGGCAGGGGGCGAAGCTTTCTTT.

The genes are TRBV7-9 and TRBJ1-5, with D hard to call. The germline gives CDR1 SEHNR, CDR2 FQNEAQ (reference sequence). With 2 bases removed from V and 4 bases from J, the gap between germline ends came to 9 bases. This CDR3 has 14 residues. The CDR3 reads CASSLIAGNQPQHF. CDR3 DNA sequence: TGTGCCAGCAGCTTAATCGCGGGAAATCAGCCCCAGCATTTT.

This chain links TRBV4-2 with TRBJ2-3; no clear D gene. CDR1 and CDR2 from the germline V gene are LGHNA and YNFKEQ. There are 14 residues in the CDR3. V was shortened by 0 bases and J by 6 bases, with 10 bases between the two germline ends. CDR3 in DNA: TGTGCCAGCAGCCAAGATCGACGTGGGGATACGCAGTATTTT. It encodes CASSQDRRGDTQYF.

The chain carries TRBV5-5 and TRBJ1-6; D unresolved. This CDR3 has 12 amino acids. Germline V gene data show CDR1 as SGHKS and CDR2 as YYEKEE (reference sequence). Trimming pared 1 base from V and 6 bases from J, leaving 2 bases between. CDR3 coding DNA: TGTGCCAGCAGCTTGCTTAATTCACCCCTCCACTTT. Amino acids: CASSLLNSPLHF.

This clone was observed a few times. The J gene is TRBJ1-3, the V gene TRBV10-2; the D is unclear. Trimming shortened V by 0 bases and J by 0 bases, and 9 bases separated the two germline ends. The CDR3 length is 16 residues. Germline V gene lookup returns CDR1 WSHSY and CDR2 SAAADI. The CDR3 loop is CASSESGEGSGNTIYF. CDR3 nucleotide sequence: TGCGCCAGCAGTGAGTCGGGAGAGGGCTCTGGAAACACCATATATTTT.

The chain combines TRBV28 with TRBJ1-5; 10 bases line up with TRBD1. This CDR3 contains 16 residues. J lost 3 bases, V lost 6 bases, and 8 bases had no gene match. Germline CDR1 MDHEN, CDR2 SYDVKM. The CDR3 region has the DNA TGTGCCAGCAGGGAATCCGGACAGGGGGTCAATCAGCCCCAGCATTTT. This sequence encodes CASRESGQGVNQPQHF. Variable domain in full (rest from reference TRBV28 and TRBJ1-5): DVKVTQSSRYLVKRTGEKVFLECVQDMDHENMFWYRQDPGLGLRLIYFSYDVKMKEKGDIPEGYSVSREKKERFSLILESASTNQTSMYLCASRESGQGVNQPQHFGDGTRLSIL.

The chain couples TRBV18 to TRBJ1-6; no firm D call. Looked up from germline, CDR1 is KGHSH and CDR2 is LQKENI. The CDR3 covers 17 residues. The germline V and J ends were trimmed by 0 bases and 8 bases, with 17 bases remaining between them. CDR3 sequence: CASSPPNSGPEDSPLHF. CDR3 coding DNA: TGTGCCAGCTCACCACCGAACTCCGGACCAGAAGATTCACCCCTCCACTTT. Using reference TRBV18 and TRBJ1-6 for the parts outside the CDR3, the full variable domain is NAGVMQNPRHLVRRRGQEARLRCSPMKGHSHVYWYRQLPEEGLKFMVYLQKENIIDESGMPKERFSAEFPKEGPSILRIQQVVRGDSAAYFCASSPPNSGPEDSPLHFGNGTRLTVT.

The chain employs TRBV6-5 and TRBJ2-2; tentative D call: TRBD1 (6 bases). The CDR3 extends over 15 amino acids. V lost 6 bases and J 1 base, leaving 12 bases between the germline ends. The germline gives CDR1 MNHEY, CDR2 SVGAGI. CDR3 loop: CASRADRLNTGELFF. DNA for the CDR3: TGTGCCAGCAGAGCTGACAGGTTGAACACCGGGGAGCTGTTTTTT.

This CDR3 reads CASSVEVGNYGYTF. The CDR3 DNA sequence: TGTGCCAGCAGCGTAGAGGTGGGGAACTATGGCTACACCTTC. This rearrangement joins TRBV9 to TRBJ1-2, with D unresolved. Trimming stripped 0 bases from V and 2 bases from J, with 8 bases between. Germline V lookup: CDR1 SGDLS, CDR2 YYNGEE. This CDR3 is 14 amino acids long.

The rearrangement links TRBV5-1 to TRBJ1-4; 8 bases are shared with TRBD1. Germline CDR1 reads SGHRS; CDR2 reads YFSETQ. The length of the CDR3 is 17 residues. The ends lost 4 bases at V and 0 bases at J; junction bases unmatched: 8. The CDR3 protein is CASSRTGKPATNEKLFF. In DNA form, the CDR3 reads TGCGCCAGCAGCCGGACAGGGAAGCCTGCAACTAATGAAAAACTGTTTTTT.

The sample holds one count of this clone. The chain uses TRBV6-6 and TRBJ1-4; 10 bases match TRBD1. V gave up 6 bases and J gave up 8 bases; unmatched junction bases: 6. The length of the CDR3 is 14 residues. From germline, CDR1 is MNHNY and CDR2 SVGAGI (reference sequence). CDR3 in DNA: TGTGCCAGCAGGACGGGGGGACAGGGGGAAAAACTGTTTTTT. It specifies CASRTGGQGEKLFF.

This chain links TRBV11-2 with TRBJ2-7, with D unresolved. Trimming pared 0 bases from V and 4 bases from J, leaving 10 bases between. The CDR3 length is 14 residues. CDR1 SGHAT and CDR2 FQNNGV come from the germline V gene. This CDR3 is CASSLDHAKYEQYF. DNA for the CDR3: TGTGCCAGCAGCTTAGATCATGCCAAATACGAGCAGTACTTC.

This chain links TRBV15 with TRBJ2-1; maybe TRBD2 (6 bases). The V gene's germline CDR1 is LNHNV and CDR2 YYDKDF (reference sequence). The CDR3 covers 15 residues. V gave up 1 base and J gave up 7 bases, with 14 bases separating them. The CDR3 loop is CATSRGGTVGNEQFF. The DNA for the CDR3 is TGTGCCACCAGCAGAGGGGGGACTGTAGGGAATGAGCAGTTCTTC.

The genes are TRBV6-5 and TRBJ1-3; the D is unclear. Per the germline V gene, CDR1 is MNHEY and CDR2 is SVGAGI. The V end lost 8 bases, the J end lost 6 bases, and 17 bases lay between the germline ends. The CDR3 runs to 14 residues. In DNA form, the CDR3 reads TGTGCCAGCCTTAATCGGAATCGTGAAAACACCATATATTTT. Encoded protein: CASLNRNRENTIYF.

The rearrangement links TRBV10-3 to TRBJ2-5, with 7 bases fitting TRBD1. J gave up 1 base and V 3 bases, and 2 bases lay outside the gene matches. The CDR3 is 14 amino acids. Germline V CDR1 and CDR2: ENHRY, SYGVKD. CDR3 sequence reads: CAISEGTAQETQYF. CDR3 bases: TGTGCCATCAGTGAAGGGACAGCCCAAGAGACCCAGTACTTC.

The chain couples TRBV18 to TRBJ1-4; the D gene is possibly TRBD1 (6 bases). Germline values: CDR1 KGHSH, CDR2 LQKENI. The V gene lost 4 bases and the J gene lost 7 bases, with 16 bases spanning the gap. The CDR3 length is 15 residues. CDR3 nucleotide sequence: TGTGCCAGCTCACTCCAGGGGCCGGAGGGTGAAAAACTGTTTTTT. Translating it yields CASSLQGPEGEKLFF.

The rearrangement joins TRBV10-3 to TRBJ2-2; 7 positions agree with TRBD2. The germline gives CDR1 ENHRY, CDR2 SYGVKD. The CDR3 extends over 13 amino acids. Trimming cost V 6 bases and J 4 bases; bases outside gene matches: 2. The CDR3 DNA reads TGTGCCATCAGCGGGACTATCACCGGGGAGCTGTTTTTT. It yields the protein CAISGTITGELFF.

V gene TRBV20-1 combines with J gene TRBJ2-1; perhaps TRBD1 as D (5 bases). V was pared by 3 bases and J by 2 bases, with 17 bases between. This CDR3 region has 16 residues. Germline-derived CDR1 and CDR2 are DFQATT and SNEGSKA (reference sequence). The CDR3 DNA is TGCAGTGCTAGTTCTATAGCCGCAGGGACCTACAATGAGCAGTTCTTC. Translated: CSASSIAAGTYNEQFF.

On this clone: The sample has other DNA sequences that encode this CDR3 too. The V call is TRBV28, the J call TRBJ2-7, with unresolved D. CDR3 length equals 11 residues. The germline V gene has CDR1 MDHEN and CDR2 SYDVKM. V lost 5 bases and J 3 bases, leaving 5 bases between the germline ends. CDR3 protein: CASSLYYEQYF. In DNA, the CDR3 is TGTGCCAGCAGTCTCTACTACGAGCAGTACTTC. Based on the CDR3 plus reference TRBV28 and TRBJ2-7, the full variable domain is DVKVTQSSRYLVKRTGEKVFLECVQDMDHENMFWYRQDPGLGLRLIYFSYDVKMKEKGDIPEGYSVSREKKERFSLILESASTNQTSMYLCASSLYYEQYFGPGTRLTVT.

The chain carries TRBV6-5 and TRBJ2-7; 11 nucleotides match TRBD2. V was clipped by 6 bases and J by 4 bases; unmatched bases: 8. In germline, CDR1 is MNHEY, CDR2 SVGAGI. The CDR3 has 15 residues. This chain's CDR3 is CASSVGLAEEYEQYF. The CDR3 DNA sequence: TGTGCCAGCAGCGTGGGACTAGCGGAGGAGTACGAGCAGTACTTC.